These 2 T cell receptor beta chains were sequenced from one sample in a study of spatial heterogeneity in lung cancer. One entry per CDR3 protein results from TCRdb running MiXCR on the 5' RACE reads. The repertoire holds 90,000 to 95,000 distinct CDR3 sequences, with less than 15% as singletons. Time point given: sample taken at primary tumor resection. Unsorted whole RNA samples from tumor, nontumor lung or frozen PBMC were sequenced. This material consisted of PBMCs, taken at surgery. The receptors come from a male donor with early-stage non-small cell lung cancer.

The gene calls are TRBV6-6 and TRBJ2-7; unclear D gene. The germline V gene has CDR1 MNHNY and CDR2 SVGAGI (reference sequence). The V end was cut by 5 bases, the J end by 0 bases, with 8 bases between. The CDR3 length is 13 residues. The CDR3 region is CASSPLFSYEQYF. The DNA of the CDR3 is TGTGCCAGCAGTCCCCTTTTCTCCTACGAGCAGTACTTC.

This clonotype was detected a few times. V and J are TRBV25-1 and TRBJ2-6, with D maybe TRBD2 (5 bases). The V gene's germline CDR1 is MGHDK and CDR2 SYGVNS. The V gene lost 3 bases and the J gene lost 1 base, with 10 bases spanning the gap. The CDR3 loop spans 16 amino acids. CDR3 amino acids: CASSDIGGSGANVLTF. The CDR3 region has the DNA TGTGCCAGCAGTGATATTGGAGGTTCTGGGGCCAACGTCCTGACTTTC.